The text below deals with one TCR beta chain. This clone's antigen is unknown. Qualities for individual bases were not recorded, and no much larger clone is one base off. The sample originates from a study of control samples from healthy donors and cancer patients (dated by TCRdb to about 2020). Libraries were constructed by the immunoSEQ multiplex PCR assay. Entries here come from immuneACCESS through TCRdb and include only in-frame sequences with V and J called. Some clones fail to appear in such tables; in the studies checked, an unresolved V gene covers under half of the shortfall, and the cause of the remainder is unknown. The sample includes over 120,000 clones, with 80% to 95% observed a single time. Approximately 2.9% of the sample lies in the top ten. The receptor comes from a man aged 25 to 40 in good health. The material sequenced was blood.

CDR3 region: CASSPGPTTNEKLFF. The DNA sequence is TGTGCCAGCTCACCGGGTCCAACAACTAATGAAAAACTGTTTTTT. This receptor chain uses TRBV18 and TRBJ1-4; confidence is insufficient to name the D gene. V is reduced by 3 bases and J by 0 bases, leaving a spacing of 8 bases between them. CDR1 and CDR2, looked up from the germline V gene, are KGHSH and LQKENI. Measured from the cysteine to the phenylalanine, the CDR3 is 15 residues long. This entry keeps only the CDR3 DNA: 45 bases, framed from base 1.